This T cell receptor beta chain was sequenced for a study of regulatory T cells in long-lasting Graves disease. Noted time point: newly diagnosed GD, antithyroid drugs for less than 3 months. RNA from PBMCs was the source of the TCR library. According to the study, TCR beta libraries were built with iRepertoire HTBI primers and CDR3-region Arm-PCR. TCRdb fed the multiplex PCR reads into MiXCR, producing one record per CDR3 protein. Of 450,000 to 600,000 distinct CDR3 sequences in the sample, roughly 13% are singletons; the top ten hold 10%. Germline values: CDR1 KGHSH, CDR2 LQKENI. The CDR3 extends over 15 amino acids. J gave up 0 bases and V 4 bases, and 3 bases lay outside the gene matches. The same specimen was also included in a second study, on T cells in Graves' hyperthyroidism and ophthalmopathy.

The chain joins TRBV18 to TRBJ1-3, with 7 bases fitting TRBD1. This sequence was found in a man aged 25-40 years with Graves disease. The material was peripheral blood mononuclear cells (PBMCs), obtained at new diagnosis, from a patient treated with antithyroid drugs. The CDR3 loop is CASSLDRSSGNTIYF. CDR3 sequence (DNA): TGTGCCAGCTCACTGGACAGGAGCTCTGGAAACACCATATATTTT. Using reference TRBV18 and TRBJ1-3 for the parts outside the CDR3, the full variable domain is NAGVMQNPRHLVRRRGQEARLRCSPMKGHSHVYWYRQLPEEGLKFMVYLQKENIIDESGMPKERFSAEFPKEGPSILRIQQVVRGDSAAYFCASSLDRSSGNTIYFGEGSWLTVV.